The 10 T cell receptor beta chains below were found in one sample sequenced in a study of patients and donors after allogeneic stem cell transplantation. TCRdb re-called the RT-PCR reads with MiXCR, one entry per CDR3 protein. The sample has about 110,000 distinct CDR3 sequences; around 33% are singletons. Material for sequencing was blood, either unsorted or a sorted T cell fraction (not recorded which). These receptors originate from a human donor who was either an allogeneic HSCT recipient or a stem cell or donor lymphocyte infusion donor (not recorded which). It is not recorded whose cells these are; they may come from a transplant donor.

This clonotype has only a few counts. DNA of the CDR3: TGTGCCACCAGCAGAGAGGTCAGCCTTTATGGCTACACCTTC. Amino acids: CATSREVSLYGYTF. The J gene is TRBJ1-2, the V gene TRBV15; no firm D call. The CDR3 has 14 residues. Germline-derived CDR1 and CDR2 are LNHNV and YYDKDF (reference sequence). V lost 0 bases and J lost 5, with 10 bases in between.

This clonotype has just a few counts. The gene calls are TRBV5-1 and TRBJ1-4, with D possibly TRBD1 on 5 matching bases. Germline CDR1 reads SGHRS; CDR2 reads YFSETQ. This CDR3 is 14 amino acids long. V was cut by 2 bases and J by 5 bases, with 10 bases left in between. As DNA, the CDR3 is TGCGCCAGCAGCTTTGGGACGGTGAATGAAAAACTGTTTTTT. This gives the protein CASSFGTVNEKLFF.

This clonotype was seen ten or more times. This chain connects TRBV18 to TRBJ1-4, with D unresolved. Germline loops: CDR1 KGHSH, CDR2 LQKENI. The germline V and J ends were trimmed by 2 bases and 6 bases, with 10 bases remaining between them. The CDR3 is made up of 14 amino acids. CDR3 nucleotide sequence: TGTGCCAGCTCACCAGACGTTAGGGATGAAAAACTGTTTTTT. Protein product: CASSPDVRDEKLFF. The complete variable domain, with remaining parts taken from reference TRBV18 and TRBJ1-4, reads NAGVMQNPRHLVRRRGQEARLRCSPMKGHSHVYWYRQLPEEGLKFMVYLQKENIIDESGMPKERFSAEFPKEGPSILRIQQVVRGDSAAYFCASSPDVRDEKLFFGSGTQLSVL.

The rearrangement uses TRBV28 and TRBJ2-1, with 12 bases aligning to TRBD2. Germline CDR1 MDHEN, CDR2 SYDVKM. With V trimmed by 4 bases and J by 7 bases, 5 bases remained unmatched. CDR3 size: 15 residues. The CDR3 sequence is CASSSTSGSVNEQFF. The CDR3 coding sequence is TGTGCCAGCAGTTCGACTAGCGGGAGCGTTAATGAGCAGTTCTTC.

CDR3 bases: TGTGCCAGCACCATGACCCCCATAGGAGGACGCTCCTACAATGAGCAGTTCTTC. Amino acid sequence: CASTMTPIGGRSYNEQFF. The rearrangement joins TRBV7-9 to TRBJ2-1; weak D call: TRBD2 (5 bases). CDR1 is SEHNR and CDR2 is FQNEAQ in the germline V gene (reference sequence). CDR3 length equals 18 residues. V lost 7 bases and J lost 0, with 22 bases in between.

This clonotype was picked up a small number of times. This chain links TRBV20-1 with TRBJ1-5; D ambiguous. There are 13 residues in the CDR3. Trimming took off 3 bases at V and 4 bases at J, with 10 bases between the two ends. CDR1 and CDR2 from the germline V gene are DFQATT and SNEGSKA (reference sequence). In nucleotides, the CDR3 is TGCAGTGCTAGGTTCTCGGGGAATCAGCCCCAGCATTTT. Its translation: CSARFSGNQPQHF.

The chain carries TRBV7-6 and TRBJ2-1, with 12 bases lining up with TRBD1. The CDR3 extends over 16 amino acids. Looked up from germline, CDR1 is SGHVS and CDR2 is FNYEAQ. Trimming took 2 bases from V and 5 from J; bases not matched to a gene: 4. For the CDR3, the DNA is TGTGCCAGCAGCTTACCGGGACAGGGGGCCCACAATGAGCAGTTCTTC. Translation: CASSLPGQGAHNEQFF.

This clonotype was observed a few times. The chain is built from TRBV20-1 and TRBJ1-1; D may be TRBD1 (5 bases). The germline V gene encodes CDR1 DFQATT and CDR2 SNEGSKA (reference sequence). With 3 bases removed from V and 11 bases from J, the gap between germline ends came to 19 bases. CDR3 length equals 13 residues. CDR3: CSARGGGTAVAFF. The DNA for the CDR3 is TGCAGTGCTAGGGGCGGGGGAACCGCTGTGGCTTTCTTT.

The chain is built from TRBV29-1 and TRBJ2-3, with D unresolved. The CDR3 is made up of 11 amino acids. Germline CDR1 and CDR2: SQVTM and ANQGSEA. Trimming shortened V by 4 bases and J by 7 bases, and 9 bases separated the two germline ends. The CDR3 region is CSVASTYTQYF. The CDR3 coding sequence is TGCAGCGTTGCCTCAACCTATACGCAGTATTTT.

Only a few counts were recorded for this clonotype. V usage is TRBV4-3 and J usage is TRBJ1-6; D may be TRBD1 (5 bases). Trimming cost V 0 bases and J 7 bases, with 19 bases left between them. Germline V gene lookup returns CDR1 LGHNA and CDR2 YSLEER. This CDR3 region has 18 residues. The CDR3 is CASSQEGTAAGENSPLHF. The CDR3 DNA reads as TGCGCCAGCAGCCAAGAAGGAACGGCTGCGGGGGAAAATTCACCCCTCCACTTT.